One sample yielded the 17 T cell receptor beta chains listed below, sequenced in a study of beta chain features in type 1 diabetes. Study-level findings and limits: When Type 1 diabetes patients were examined, their TCRB CDR3s proved moderately but significantly shorter in all four CD4+ subsets.

No antigens are known for them. The entirety of the isolated RNA underwent reverse transcription, so expressed TCRB transcripts were sequenced. Repertoires were generated with immunoSEQ multiplex PCR, while TCRdb's copy carries only in-frame clones and drops some. The sample lists about 280,000 clones; approximately 16% were seen once. The sample taken for sequencing was naive CD4+ T cells from blood. These receptors were collected from a man aged 18 to 29 with type 1 diabetes.

In its sample, this clone was seen a few times. This chain uses TRBV7-2 with TRBJ2-7, with 11 nucleotides matching TRBD2. V lost 5 bases and J lost 3; bases outside the gene matches: 6. Germline values: CDR1 SGHTA, CDR2 FQGNSA. This CDR3 is built from 15 residues. The CDR3 spells CASSRQTSGNYEQYF. The CDR3, as DNA: TGTGCCAGCAGCCGCCAGACTAGCGGGAACTACGAGCAGTACTTC.

This chain links TRBV7-2 with TRBJ2-4, with D unclear. The CDR3 extends over 13 amino acids. CDR1 and CDR2 from the germline V gene are SGHTA and FQGNSA. V gave up 3 bases and J gave up 8 bases, with 11 bases separating them. CDR3 sequence (DNA): TGTGCCAGCAGCTTCAATAAATTAGACATTCAGTACTTC. This codes for CASSFNKLDIQYF.

The sample holds a few counts of this clone. V gene TRBV28 combines with J gene TRBJ2-1; 7 nucleotides match TRBD1. The germline V gene encodes CDR1 MDHEN and CDR2 SYDVKM. Trimming took 8 bases from V and 10 from J; bases not matched to a gene: 8. The CDR3 has 12 residues. The CDR3, as DNA: TGTGCCAGCTCGACGACAGGGCGAGAGCAGTTCTTC. The encoded protein is CASSTTGREQFF.

This clone appeared a few times. The V gene is TRBV19, the J gene TRBJ2-3; 9 nucleotides line up with TRBD2. The CDR3 consists of 17 residues. CDR1 and CDR2 from the germline V gene are LNHDA and SQIVND (reference sequence). V trimming: 5 bases; J trimming: 6 bases; junction bases outside the gene matches: 15. CDR3 coding DNA: TGTGCCAGTAGTTGGCGCTGGCGGGGGGGCTATAAGGATACGCAGTATTTT. The encoded protein is CASSWRWRGGYKDTQYF.

This clone has just a few counts. The V gene is TRBV5-4, the J gene TRBJ2-3; D gene uncertain. CDR3 length: 12 residues. The V end lost 7 bases, the J end lost 1 base, and 7 bases lay between the germline ends. The germline CDR1 and CDR2 sequences are SGHNT and YYREEE (reference sequence). The CDR3 coding sequence is TGTGCCAGCGGAGTGGGCACAGATACGCAGTATTTT. This sequence encodes CASGVGTDTQYF.

V gene TRBV28 combines with J gene TRBJ2-3; the match to TRBD1 covers 7 bases. This CDR3 has 14 amino acids. The germline CDR1 and CDR2 sequences are MDHEN and SYDVKM. Losses at the gene ends were 5 bases for V and 1 base for J; bases not matched to a gene: 3. The CDR3 loop reads CASSLGTGTDTQYF. The CDR3 coding sequence is TGTGCCAGCAGTCTTGGGACAGGCACAGATACGCAGTATTTT.

The chain is built from TRBV11-2 and TRBJ2-7, with TRBD2 as a possible D gene (6 bases). The CDR3 is 15 amino acids. Per germline, CDR1 SGHAT and CDR2 FQNNGV. Trimming shortened V by 5 bases and J by 7 bases, and 21 bases separated the two germline ends. Written as DNA, the CDR3 is TGTGCCAGCAGCCCACTGGCGGGGTGGGCGGGGGAGCAGTACTTC. This encodes CASSPLAGWAGEQYF.

V usage is TRBV2 and J usage is TRBJ2-7; D might be TRBD2 (6 bases). The CDR3 has 14 amino acids. Germline assignment: CDR1 SNHLY and CDR2 FYNNEI. The ends were cut back, 10 bases at V and 0 bases at J, with 16 bases in the middle. CDR3 residues: CAMADSGFSYEQYF. In DNA, the CDR3 is TGTGCCATGGCCGATAGCGGTTTCTCCTACGAGCAGTACTTC.

This clone was recorded once. The J gene is TRBJ1-5, the V gene TRBV30; D perhaps matches TRBD1 (6 bases). Germline V gene data show CDR1 as GTSNPN and CDR2 as SVGIG (reference sequence). V was shortened by 2 bases and J by 6 bases, with 14 bases between the two germline ends. This CDR3 is 14 amino acids long. The DNA for the CDR3 is TGTGCCTGGAGTTTACAGGGAGGGAGTCAGCCCCAGCATTTT. Translated, it gives CAWSLQGGSQPQHF.

The V and J genes are TRBV19 and TRBJ1-2; D uncertain. V lost 8 bases, J lost 3 bases, and 16 bases lay in between. The CDR3 runs to 14 residues. The germline gives CDR1 LNHDA, CDR2 SQIVND (reference sequence). CDR3 coding DNA: TGTGCCAGTGGCCCCCTCAGGATTGACTATGGCTACACCTTC. This codes for CASGPLRIDYGYTF.

The chain is built from TRBV18 and TRBJ2-3; D is possibly TRBD1 (5 bases). Germline V gene data show CDR1 as KGHSH and CDR2 as LQKENI. V shed 2 bases and J shed 6 bases, with 18 bases lying between them. This CDR3 has 16 amino acids. CDR3 loop: CASSPSRVGHTDTQYF. In nucleotides, the CDR3 is TGTGCCAGCTCACCAAGCAGGGTGGGGCACACCGATACGCAGTATTTT.

The chain carries TRBV19 and TRBJ2-7, with TRBD1 matching 11 bases. This CDR3 contains 15 residues. V lost 3 bases to trimming and J lost 3 bases; unmatched junction nucleotides: 4. Germline CDR1 reads LNHDA; CDR2 reads SQIVND (reference sequence). CDR3 in amino acids: CASSMTGTGGYEQYF. As DNA, the CDR3 is TGTGCCAGTAGTATGACCGGGACAGGGGGCTACGAGCAGTACTTC.

This clone was seen more than once but under ten times. The chain combines TRBV30 with TRBJ1-2, with unresolved D. CDR1 GTSNPN and CDR2 SVGIG come from the germline V gene (reference sequence). There are 10 residues in the CDR3. Trimming removed 7 bases at V and 7 bases at J, with 10 bases between. The CDR3 DNA sequence: TGTGCCTCCGCACGGGGTGGCTACACCTTC. Translated: CASARGGYTF. Variable domain in full (rest from reference TRBV30 and TRBJ1-2): SQTIHQWPATLVQPVGSPLSLECTVEGTSNPNLYWYRQAAGRGLQLLFYSVGIGQISSEVPQNLSASRPQDRQFILSSKKLLLSDSGFYLCASARGGYTFGSGTRLTVV.

This clone showed up just a few times. The genes are TRBV6-6 and TRBJ2-7; unclear D gene. Germline values: CDR1 MNHNY, CDR2 SVGAGI (reference sequence). V dropped 6 bases and J dropped 1 base, with 7 bases sitting between them. The CDR3 runs to 12 residues. In nucleotides, the CDR3 is TGTGCCAGCAGCCTTAATTCCTACGAGCAGTACTTC. It specifies CASSLNSYEQYF.

This clone was detected a few times. The V gene is TRBV7-2, the J gene TRBJ2-7; tentatively, D is TRBD1 (5 bases). Deletions cut 6 bases from V and 4 bases from J, with 16 bases between. There are 14 residues in the CDR3. Germline V gene lookup returns CDR1 SGHTA and CDR2 FQGNSA. DNA for the CDR3: TGTGCCAGCAGTTCGTCCCAGGGTCGATACGAGCAGTACTTC. This translates into CASSSSQGRYEQYF.

This chain joins TRBV4-2 and TRBJ2-7; D possibly corresponds to TRBD2 (5 bases). Germline V lookup: CDR1 LGHNA, CDR2 YNFKEQ. The CDR3 has 15 residues. Trimming stripped 3 bases from V and 4 bases from J, with 16 bases between. The CDR3 nucleotides are TGTGCCAGCAGCCATGCTACTAGTACGTTTTACGAGCAGTACTTC. Translation: CASSHATSTFYEQYF.

The rearrangement links TRBV2 to TRBJ1-5; D is possibly TRBD1 (6 bases). CDR1 is SNHLY and CDR2 is FYNNEI in the germline V gene. The CDR3 totals 13 residues. The V end was cut by 8 bases, the J end by 9 bases, with 17 bases between. The CDR3 region has the DNA TGTGCCAGCCGAGGACAGATAGGGCTGCCCCAGCATTTT. Its protein product is CASRGQIGLPQHF.